These T cell receptor beta chains were read from a single sample in a study of PD-1 blockade in classical Hodgkin lymphoma. The protocol was immunoSEQ multiplex PCR, while the TCRdb copy is restricted to in-frame clones and leaves out a portion. The data show fewer than 15,000 clones, roughly nine tenths seen once. Sequencing used CD8+ T cells from blood, obtained before the fourth cycle of nivolumab. Source of these receptors: a human donor with classical Hodgkin lymphoma. Each CDR3 is given without its conserved first and last residue.

J,V,CDR3
TRBJ2-1,TRBV19,ASSIGGATYNEQF
TRBJ2-7,TRBV4-1,ASSQRTSSSYEQY
TRBJ2-3,TRBV7-9,ASSSSPGLAVTSTDTQY
TRBJ2-5,TRBV11-3,ASSLDGGQGETQY
TRBJ1-1,TRBV29-1,SPARCPRGVDTEAF
TRBJ1-6,TRBV4-1,ASSHTGSPLH
TRBJ2-1,TRBV27,ASSLFGTPGDEQF
TRBJ1-2,TRBV29-1,SVEDLALGGDYGYT
TRBJ2-2,TRBV6-4,ASSETGHTGELF
TRBJ2-3,TRBV6-5,ASSYSPDSSTDTQY